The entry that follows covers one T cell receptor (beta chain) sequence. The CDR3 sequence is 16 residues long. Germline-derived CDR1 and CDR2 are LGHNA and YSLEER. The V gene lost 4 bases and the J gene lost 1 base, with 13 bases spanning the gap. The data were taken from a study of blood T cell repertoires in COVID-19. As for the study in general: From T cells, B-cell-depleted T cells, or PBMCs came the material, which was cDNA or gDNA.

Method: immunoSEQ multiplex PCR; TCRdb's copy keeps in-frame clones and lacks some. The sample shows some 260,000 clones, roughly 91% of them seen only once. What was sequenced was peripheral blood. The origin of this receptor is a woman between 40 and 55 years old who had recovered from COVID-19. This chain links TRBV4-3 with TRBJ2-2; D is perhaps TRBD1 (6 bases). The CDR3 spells CASSPTGYGNTGELFF. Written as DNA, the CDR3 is TGCGCCAGCAGCCCCACAGGGTACGGGAACACCGGGGAGCTGTTTTTT.